These 18 T cell receptor beta chains originate from one sample sequenced in a study of CD8 T cells in Susac syndrome. Reverse transcription of about 0.5 to 1 ug RNA was carried out with random hexamers. MiXCR, applied by TCRdb to the immunoSEQ multiplex PCR reads, yields one record per CDR3 protein. Counted here are over 70,000 distinct CDR3 sequences, 95% to 96% occurring once; the ten biggest clones make up roughly 0.68%. The source material was CD8+ T cells from PBMCs. The receptor set was obtained from a human donor with Susac syndrome.

The chain links TRBV28 to TRBJ1-5; 8 nucleotides align to TRBD1. Per germline, CDR1 MDHEN and CDR2 SYDVKM. This CDR3 spans 14 amino acids. The junction had 6 bases not matched to a gene; V was cut back by 8 bases and J by 3 bases. The CDR3 DNA reads TGTGCCAGCCAGCCAGGGGGCTACAATCAGCCCCAGCATTTT. Amino acids: CASQPGGYNQPQHF.

The chain recombines TRBV6-2 or TRBV6-3 with TRBJ2-7; the D gene could be TRBD1 or TRBD2 (5 bases each). CDR3 size: 15 residues. The germline V gene has CDR1 MNHEY and CDR2 SVGEGT. Trimming removed 6 bases from V and 1 base from J, with 16 bases in between. CDR3 in DNA: TGTGCCAGCAGACCCGTCGGTGAGGGGTCCTACGAGCAGTACTTC. Translated, it gives CASRPVGEGSYEQYF.

The chain employs TRBV6-2 or TRBV6-3 and TRBJ2-1; D may be TRBD2 (5 bases). V was trimmed by 2 bases and J by 6 bases, leaving 11 bases between them. From germline, CDR1 is MNHEY and CDR2 SVGEGT. The CDR3 sequence is 14 residues long. CDR3 sequence (DNA): TGTGCCAGCAGTTACGGTGAGGCGGGCAATGAGCAGTTCTTC. Translating gives CASSYGEAGNEQFF.

V gene TRBV28 combines with J gene TRBJ2-1; perhaps TRBD2 as D (6 bases). The CDR3 runs to 14 residues. The V gene's germline CDR1 is MDHEN and CDR2 SYDVKM. V dropped 5 bases and J dropped 2 bases, with 10 bases sitting between them. DNA of the CDR3: TGTGCCAGCAGTGAGGGACTTCCCTACAATGAGCAGTTCTTC. Translated: CASSEGLPYNEQFF.

This clonotype was counted a few times. V is TRBV4-1 and J is TRBJ2-5, with TRBD1 matching 7 bases. The CDR3 is 13 amino acids. Trimming at V came to 3 bases and at J to 2 bases, leaving 0 bases not matched to a gene. Germline CDR1 MGHRA, CDR2 YSYEKL. CDR3 DNA: TGCGCCAGCAGCCAGGGACAGCAAGAGACCCAGTACTTC. The encoded protein is CASSQGQQETQYF.

This chain joins TRBV5-6 and TRBJ1-2; weak D call: TRBD1 (5 bases). Trimming stripped 0 bases from V and 2 bases from J, with 8 bases between. CDR3 length: 14 residues. Germline lookup yields CDR1 SGHDT and CDR2 YYEEEE. This chain's CDR3 is CASSLEWGNYGYTF. In DNA, the CDR3 is TGTGCCAGCAGCTTGGAGTGGGGGAACTATGGCTACACCTTC.

V gene TRBV27 combines with J gene TRBJ2-7; D gene ambiguous. The CDR3 totals 13 residues. CDR1 MNHEY and CDR2 SMNVEV come from the germline V gene (reference sequence). Trimming took 6 bases from V and 0 from J, leaving 9 bases between them. CDR3 in amino acids: CASSLRNSYEQYF. The CDR3 nucleotides read TGTGCCAGCAGCCTTAGGAACTCCTACGAGCAGTACTTC.

The rearrangement links TRBV9 to TRBJ1-6; perhaps TRBD1 as D (5 bases). Germline CDR1 is SGDLS and CDR2 is YYNGEE. The CDR3 has 15 amino acids. V was pared by 0 bases and J by 7 bases, with 11 bases between. CDR3 protein: CASSVDGRANSPLHF. In nucleotides, the CDR3 is TGTGCCAGCAGCGTAGATGGCAGGGCGAATTCACCCCTCCACTTT.

This clonotype was seen a single time. The gene calls are TRBV20-1 and TRBJ2-7; D is undetermined. The CDR3 totals 14 residues. Germline V gives CDR1 DFQATT, CDR2 SNEGSKA (reference sequence). V lost 6 bases and J lost 1, with 16 bases in between. The CDR3 DNA follows: TGCAGTGCAATTTCGCCCGCAGGTTCCTACGAGCAGTACTTC. Translation gives CSAISPAGSYEQYF.

The chain couples TRBV4-2 to TRBJ1-2; 7 bases agree with TRBD1. The CDR3 length is 14 residues. The germline gives CDR1 LGHNA, CDR2 YNFKEQ. J gave up 6 bases and V 8 bases, and 12 bases lay outside the gene matches. The CDR3 nucleotides read TGTGCCAGCTCCCAGGGCGAACAGGGGAATGGCTACACCTTC. Its protein is CASSQGEQGNGYTF.

V is TRBV23-1 and J is TRBJ1-6; 10 nucleotides match TRBD1. TRBV23-1 is given ORF status, its function remaining uncertain. V was clipped by 4 bases and J by 7 bases; unmatched bases: 4. This CDR3 comprises 15 residues. The CDR3 DNA reads as TGCGCCAGCAGTCGGCGGACAGGGGGGAATTCACCCCTCCACTTT. It specifies CASSRRTGGNSPLHF.

V and J are TRBV30 and TRBJ2-7; D is unclear. The ends were cut back, 3 bases at V and 7 bases at J, with 16 bases in the middle. There are 13 residues in the CDR3. Germline CDR1 is GTSNPN and CDR2 is SVGIG (reference sequence). The CDR3 DNA sequence: TGTGCCTGGAGCCCATCTCTCCCTCCGGAGCAGTACTTC. Its protein is CAWSPSLPPEQYF.

This clonotype has more than one count but fewer than ten. The chain employs TRBV7-8 and TRBJ2-3, with D uncertain. The ends were cut back, 0 bases at V and 4 bases at J, with 2 bases in the middle. The CDR3 contains 12 residues. From germline, CDR1 is SGHVS and CDR2 FQNEAQ. CDR3 coding DNA: TGTGCCAGCAGCTTAGCCGCAGATACGCAGTATTTT. Translated, it gives CASSLAADTQYF.

The genes are TRBV4-3 and TRBJ2-2, with a possible D match to TRBD1 (5 bases). The V end was cut by 0 bases, the J end by 0 bases, with 8 bases between. This CDR3 region has 16 residues. Germline CDR1 reads LGHNA; CDR2 reads YSLEER. The CDR3 DNA reads as TGCGCCAGCAGCCAAGAGGACACAACGAACACCGGGGAGCTGTTTTTT. Encoded protein: CASSQEDTTNTGELFF.

The chain couples TRBV6-5 to TRBJ2-7; D is perhaps TRBD2 (5 bases). Trimming removed 6 bases from V and 1 base from J, with 13 bases in between. The CDR3 has 14 residues. From germline, CDR1 is MNHEY and CDR2 SVGAGI. CDR3: CASSWTSLSYEQYF. CDR3 DNA sequence: TGTGCCAGCAGCTGGACTTCTTTATCCTACGAGCAGTACTTC.

This chain uses TRBV13 with TRBJ2-5, with 9 bases lining up with TRBD2. V was clipped by 5 bases and J by 3 bases; unmatched bases: 4. The CDR3 runs to 14 residues. Per the germline V gene, CDR1 is PRHDT and CDR2 is FYEKMQ (reference sequence). The CDR3 here is CASSRGGREETQYF. Here the CDR3 DNA reads TGTGCCAGCAGCAGAGGCGGGAGGGAAGAGACCCAGTACTTC.

V is TRBV20-1 and J is TRBJ1-4; possibly TRBD1 for D (5 bases). Germline assignment: CDR1 DFQATT and CDR2 SNEGSKA (reference sequence). With 3 bases removed from V and 8 bases from J, the gap between germline ends came to 22 bases. The CDR3 is made up of 16 amino acids. The CDR3 DNA follows: TGCAGTGCTAGTAGACAGAGGGGAGGAATGGAGGAAAAACTGTTTTTT. Its protein product is CSASRQRGGMEEKLFF.

V and J are TRBV7-2 and TRBJ2-7; D not resolved. Germline-derived CDR1 and CDR2 are SGHTA and FQGNSA. With 1 base removed from V and 2 bases from J, the gap between germline ends came to 6 bases. This CDR3 contains 13 residues. Here the CDR3 DNA reads TGTGCCAGCAGCTTAGTGGTCACCTACGAGCAGTACTTC. Its translation: CASSLVVTYEQYF. Full variable domain (remainder filled in from reference TRBV7-2 and TRBJ2-7): GAGVSQSPSNKVTEKGKDVELRCDPISGHTALYWYRQSLGQGLEFLIYFQGNSAPDKSGLPSDRFSAERTGGSVSTLTIQRTQQEDSAVYLCASSLVVTYEQYFGPGTRLTVT.